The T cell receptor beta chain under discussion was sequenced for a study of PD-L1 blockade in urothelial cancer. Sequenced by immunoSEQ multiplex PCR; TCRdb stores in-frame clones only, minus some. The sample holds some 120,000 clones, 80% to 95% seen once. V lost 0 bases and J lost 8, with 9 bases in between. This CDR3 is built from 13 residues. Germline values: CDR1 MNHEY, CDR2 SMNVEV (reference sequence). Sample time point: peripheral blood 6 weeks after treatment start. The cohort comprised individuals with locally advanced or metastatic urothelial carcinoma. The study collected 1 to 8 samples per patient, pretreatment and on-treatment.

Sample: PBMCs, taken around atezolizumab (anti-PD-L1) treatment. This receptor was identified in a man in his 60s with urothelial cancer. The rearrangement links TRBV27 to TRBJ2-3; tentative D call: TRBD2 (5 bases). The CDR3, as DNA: TGTGCCAGCAGTTTATCGGGAGCTTTTACGCAGTATTTT. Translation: CASSLSGAFTQYF.